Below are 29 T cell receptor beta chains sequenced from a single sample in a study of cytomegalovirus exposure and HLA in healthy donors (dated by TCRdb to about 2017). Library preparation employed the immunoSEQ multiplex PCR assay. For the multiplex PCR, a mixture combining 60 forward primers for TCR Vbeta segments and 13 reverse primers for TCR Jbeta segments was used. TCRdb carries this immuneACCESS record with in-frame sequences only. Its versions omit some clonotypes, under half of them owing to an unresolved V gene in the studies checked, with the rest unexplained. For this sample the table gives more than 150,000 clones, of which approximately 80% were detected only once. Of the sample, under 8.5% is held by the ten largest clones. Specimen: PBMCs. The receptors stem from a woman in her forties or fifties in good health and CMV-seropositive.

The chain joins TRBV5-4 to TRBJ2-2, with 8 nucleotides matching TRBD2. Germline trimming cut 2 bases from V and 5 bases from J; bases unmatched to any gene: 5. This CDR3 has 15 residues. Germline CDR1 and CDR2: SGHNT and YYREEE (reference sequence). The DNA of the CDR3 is TGTGCCAGCAGCTTCCCGGGGGGGAGTACCGGGGAGCTGTTTTTT. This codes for CASSFPGGSTGELFF.

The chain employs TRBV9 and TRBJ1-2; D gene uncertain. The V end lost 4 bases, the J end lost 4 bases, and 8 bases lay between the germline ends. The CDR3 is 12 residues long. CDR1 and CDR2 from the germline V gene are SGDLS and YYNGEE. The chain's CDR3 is CASSLDFYGYTF. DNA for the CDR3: TGTGCCAGCAGCTTGGACTTCTATGGCTACACCTTC.

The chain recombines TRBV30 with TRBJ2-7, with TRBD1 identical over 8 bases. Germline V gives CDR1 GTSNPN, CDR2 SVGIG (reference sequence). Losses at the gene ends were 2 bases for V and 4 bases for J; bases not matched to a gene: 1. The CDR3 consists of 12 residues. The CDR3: CAWSRQGYEQYF. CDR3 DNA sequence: TGTGCCTGGAGTCGACAGGGGTACGAGCAGTACTTC.

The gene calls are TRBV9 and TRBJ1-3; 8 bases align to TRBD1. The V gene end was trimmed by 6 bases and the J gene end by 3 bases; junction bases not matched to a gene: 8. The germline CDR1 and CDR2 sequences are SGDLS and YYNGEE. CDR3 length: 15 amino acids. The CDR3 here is CASNTGQGSGNTIYF. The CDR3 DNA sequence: TGTGCCAGCAACACCGGACAGGGTAGTGGAAACACCATATATTTT.

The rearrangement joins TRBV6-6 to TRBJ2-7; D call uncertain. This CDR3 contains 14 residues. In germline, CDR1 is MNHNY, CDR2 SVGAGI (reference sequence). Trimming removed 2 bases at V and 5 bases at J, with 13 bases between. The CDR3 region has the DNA TGTGCCAGCAGTTACCTGCTCACCGGTCACGAGCAGTACTTC. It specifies CASSYLLTGHEQYF.

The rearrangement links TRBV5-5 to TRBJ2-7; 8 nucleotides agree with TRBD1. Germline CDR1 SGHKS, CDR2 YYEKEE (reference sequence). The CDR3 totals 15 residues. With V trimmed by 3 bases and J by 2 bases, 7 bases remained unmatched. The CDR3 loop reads CASSSSDRATYEQYF. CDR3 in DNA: TGTGCCAGCAGCTCATCGGACAGGGCGACCTACGAGCAGTACTTC. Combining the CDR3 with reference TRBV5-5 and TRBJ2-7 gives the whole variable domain DAGVTQSPTHLIKTRGQQVTLRCSPISGHKSVSWYQQVLGQGPQFIFQYYEKEERGRGNFPDRFSARQFPNYSSELNVNALLLGDSALYLCASSSSDRATYEQYFGPGTRLTVT.

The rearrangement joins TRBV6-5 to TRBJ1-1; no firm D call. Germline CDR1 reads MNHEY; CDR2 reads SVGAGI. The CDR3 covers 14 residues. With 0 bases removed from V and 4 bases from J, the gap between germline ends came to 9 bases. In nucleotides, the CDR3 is TGTGCCAGCAGTTACTCCCTAGATGGCACTGAAGCTTTCTTT. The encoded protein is CASSYSLDGTEAFF.

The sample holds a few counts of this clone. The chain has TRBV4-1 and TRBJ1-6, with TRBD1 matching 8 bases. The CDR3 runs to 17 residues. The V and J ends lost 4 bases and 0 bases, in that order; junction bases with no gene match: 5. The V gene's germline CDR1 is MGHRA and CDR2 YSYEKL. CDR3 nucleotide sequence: TGCGCCAGCAGCCCCGGACAGGGAAGCTCCTATAATTCACCCCTCCACTTT. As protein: CASSPGQGSSYNSPLHF.

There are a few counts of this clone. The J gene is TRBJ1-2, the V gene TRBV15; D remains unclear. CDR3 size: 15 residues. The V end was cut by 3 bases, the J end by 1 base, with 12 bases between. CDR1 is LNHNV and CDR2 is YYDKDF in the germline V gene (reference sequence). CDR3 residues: CATSRDKQINYGYTF. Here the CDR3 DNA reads TGTGCCACCAGCAGGGATAAACAGATTAACTATGGCTACACCTTC.

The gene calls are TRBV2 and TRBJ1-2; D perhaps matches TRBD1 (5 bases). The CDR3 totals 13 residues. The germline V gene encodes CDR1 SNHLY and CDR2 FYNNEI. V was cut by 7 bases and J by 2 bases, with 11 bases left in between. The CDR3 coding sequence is TGTGCCAGCACCCTCAGGGAAAACTATGGCTACACCTTC. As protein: CASTLRENYGYTF.

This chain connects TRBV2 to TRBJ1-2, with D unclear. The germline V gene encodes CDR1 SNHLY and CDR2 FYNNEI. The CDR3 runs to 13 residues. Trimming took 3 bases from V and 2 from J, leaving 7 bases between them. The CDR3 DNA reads TGTGCCAGCAGTGACGCCAGAAACTATGGCTACACCTTC. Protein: CASSDARNYGYTF.

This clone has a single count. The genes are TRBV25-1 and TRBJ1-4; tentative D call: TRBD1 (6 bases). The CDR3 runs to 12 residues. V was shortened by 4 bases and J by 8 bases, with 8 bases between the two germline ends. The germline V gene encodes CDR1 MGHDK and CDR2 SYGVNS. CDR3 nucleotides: TGTGCCAGCAGTGCGGGGACAGAAAAACTGTTTTTT. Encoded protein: CASSAGTEKLFF.

DNA for the CDR3: TGTGCCTGGGCCTCCGGGACAGGGGATAATTCACCCCTCCACTTT. Translation gives CAWASGTGDNSPLHF. The chain recombines TRBV30 with TRBJ1-6; 10 nucleotides match TRBD1. The V gene's germline CDR1 is GTSNPN and CDR2 SVGIG (reference sequence). V gave up 5 bases and J gave up 5 bases; unmatched junction bases: 6. This CDR3 comprises 15 residues.

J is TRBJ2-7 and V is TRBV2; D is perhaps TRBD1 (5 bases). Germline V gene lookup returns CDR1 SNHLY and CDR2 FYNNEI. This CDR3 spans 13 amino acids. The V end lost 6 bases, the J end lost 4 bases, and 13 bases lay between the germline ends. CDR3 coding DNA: TGTGCCAGCAGGGCTACTTACAGGTACGAGCAGTACTTC. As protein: CASRATYRYEQYF.

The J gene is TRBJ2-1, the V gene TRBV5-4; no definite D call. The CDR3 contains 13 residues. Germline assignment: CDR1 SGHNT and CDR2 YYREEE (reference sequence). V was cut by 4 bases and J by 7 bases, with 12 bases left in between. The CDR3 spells CASSRVGENEQFF. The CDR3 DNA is TGTGCCAGCAGCCGCGTCGGAGAGAATGAGCAGTTCTTC.

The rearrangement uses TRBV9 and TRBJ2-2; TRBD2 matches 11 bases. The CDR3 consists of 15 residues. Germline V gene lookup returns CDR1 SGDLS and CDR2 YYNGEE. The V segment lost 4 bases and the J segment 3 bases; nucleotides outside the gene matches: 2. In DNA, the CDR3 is TGTGCCAGCAGCATTAGCGGGGGGGACACCGGGGAGCTGTTTTTT. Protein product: CASSISGGDTGELFF.

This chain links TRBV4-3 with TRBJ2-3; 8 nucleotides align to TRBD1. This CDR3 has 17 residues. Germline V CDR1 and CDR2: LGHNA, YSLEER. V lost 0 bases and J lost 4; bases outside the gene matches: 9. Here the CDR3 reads CASSQDLPGGNPDTQYF. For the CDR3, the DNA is TGCGCCAGCAGCCAAGATCTGCCAGGGGGCAACCCAGATACGCAGTATTTT.

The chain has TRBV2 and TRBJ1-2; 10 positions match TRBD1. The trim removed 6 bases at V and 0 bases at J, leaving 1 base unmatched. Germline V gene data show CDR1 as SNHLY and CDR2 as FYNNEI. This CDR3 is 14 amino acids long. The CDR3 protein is CASRTGGSNYGYTF. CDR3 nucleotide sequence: TGTGCCAGCAGGACAGGGGGCTCTAACTATGGCTACACCTTC.

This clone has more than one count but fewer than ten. As DNA, the CDR3 is TGTGCCAGCAGCTCTTACCGGACAGGGGGGAGCACAGATACGCAGTATTTT. Translating it yields CASSSYRTGGSTDTQYF. The J gene is TRBJ2-3, the V gene TRBV11-2, with TRBD1 matching over 10 bases. V gave up 4 bases and J gave up 0 bases; unmatched junction bases: 7. Germline V gene data show CDR1 as SGHAT and CDR2 as FQNNGV. This CDR3 is 17 amino acids long. The complete variable domain, with remaining parts taken from reference TRBV11-2 and TRBJ2-3, reads EAGVAQSPRYKIIEKRQSVAFWCNPISGHATLYWYQQILGQGPKLLIQFQNNGVVDDSQLPKDRFSAERLKGVDSTLKIQPAKLEDSAVYLCASSSYRTGGSTDTQYFGPGTRLTVL.

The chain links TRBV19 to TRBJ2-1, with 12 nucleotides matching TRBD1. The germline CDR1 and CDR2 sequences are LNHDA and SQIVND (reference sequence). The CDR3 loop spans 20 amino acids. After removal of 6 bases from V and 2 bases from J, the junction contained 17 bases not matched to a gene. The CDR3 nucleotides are TGTGCCAGTAGCCCGCCCGCGGGACAGGGGGCTTTATGGGCCTACAATGAGCAGTTCTTC. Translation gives CASSPPAGQGALWAYNEQFF.

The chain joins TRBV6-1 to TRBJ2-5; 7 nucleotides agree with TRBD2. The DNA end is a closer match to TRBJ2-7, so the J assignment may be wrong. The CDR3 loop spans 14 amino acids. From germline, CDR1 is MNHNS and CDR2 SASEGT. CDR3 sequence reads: CASSEALAGYEQYF. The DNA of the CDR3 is TGTGCCAGCAGTGAAGCATTAGCGGGCTACGAGCAGTACTTC.

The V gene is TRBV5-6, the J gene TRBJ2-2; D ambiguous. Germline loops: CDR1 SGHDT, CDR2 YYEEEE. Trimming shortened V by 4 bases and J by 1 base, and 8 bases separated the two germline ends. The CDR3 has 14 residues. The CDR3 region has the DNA TGTGCCAGCAGCCCCAGTCTGAACACCGGGGAGCTGTTTTTT. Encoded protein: CASSPSLNTGELFF. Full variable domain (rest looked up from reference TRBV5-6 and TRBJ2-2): DAGVTQSPTHLIKTRGQQVTLRCSPKSGHDTVSWYQQALGQGPQFIFQYYEEEERQRGNFPDRFSGHQFPNYSSELNVNALLLGDSALYLCASSPSLNTGELFFGEGSRLTVL.

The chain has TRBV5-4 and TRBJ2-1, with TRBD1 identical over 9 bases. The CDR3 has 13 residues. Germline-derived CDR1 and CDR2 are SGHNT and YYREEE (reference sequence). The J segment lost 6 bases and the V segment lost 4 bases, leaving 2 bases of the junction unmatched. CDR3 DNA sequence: TGTGCCAGCAGCCCGGACAGGGGCAATGAGCAGTTCTTC. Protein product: CASSPDRGNEQFF.

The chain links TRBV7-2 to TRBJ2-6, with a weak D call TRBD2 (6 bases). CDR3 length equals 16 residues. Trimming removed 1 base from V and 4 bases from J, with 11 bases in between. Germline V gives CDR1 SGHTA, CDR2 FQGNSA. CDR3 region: CASSLVGRSGANVLTF. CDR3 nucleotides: TGTGCCAGCAGCTTAGTTGGGAGGTCCGGGGCCAACGTCCTGACTTTC.

The CDR3 nucleotides read TGCGCCAGCAGCCTGACAGGGGAGTACACCGGGGAGCTGTTTTTT. Amino acid sequence: CASSLTGEYTGELFF. The V gene is TRBV4-3, the J gene TRBJ2-2; TRBD1 matches 8 bases. Germline CDR1 and CDR2: LGHNA and YSLEER. V was clipped by 4 bases and J by 3 bases; unmatched bases: 4. The CDR3 length is 15 residues.

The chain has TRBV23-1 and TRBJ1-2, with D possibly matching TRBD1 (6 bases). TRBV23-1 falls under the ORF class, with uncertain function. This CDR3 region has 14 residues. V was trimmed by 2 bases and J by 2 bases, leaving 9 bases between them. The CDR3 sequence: CASSQNRENYGYTF. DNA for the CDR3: TGCGCCAGCAGTCAAAACAGGGAAAACTATGGCTACACCTTC.

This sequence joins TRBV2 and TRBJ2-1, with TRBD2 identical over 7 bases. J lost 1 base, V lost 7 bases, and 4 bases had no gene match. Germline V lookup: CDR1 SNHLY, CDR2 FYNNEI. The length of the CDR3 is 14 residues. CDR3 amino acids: CASNPGLSYNEQFF. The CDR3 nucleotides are TGTGCCAGCAATCCGGGACTATCCTACAATGAGCAGTTCTTC.

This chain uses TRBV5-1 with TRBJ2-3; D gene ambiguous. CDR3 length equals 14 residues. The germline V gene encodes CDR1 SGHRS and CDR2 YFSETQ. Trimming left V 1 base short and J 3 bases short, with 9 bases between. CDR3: CASSLSQSTDTQYF. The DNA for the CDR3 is TGCGCCAGCAGCTTGAGTCAGTCTACAGATACGCAGTATTTT.

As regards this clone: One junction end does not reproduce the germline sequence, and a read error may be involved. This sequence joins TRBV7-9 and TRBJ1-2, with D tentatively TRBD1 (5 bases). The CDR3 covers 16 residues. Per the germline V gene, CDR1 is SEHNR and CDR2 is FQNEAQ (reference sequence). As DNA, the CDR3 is TGTTCCAGCAGCATGACAACCGGTGGGGGGTTGGATGGCTACACCTTC. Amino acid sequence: CSSSMTTGGGLDGYTF.